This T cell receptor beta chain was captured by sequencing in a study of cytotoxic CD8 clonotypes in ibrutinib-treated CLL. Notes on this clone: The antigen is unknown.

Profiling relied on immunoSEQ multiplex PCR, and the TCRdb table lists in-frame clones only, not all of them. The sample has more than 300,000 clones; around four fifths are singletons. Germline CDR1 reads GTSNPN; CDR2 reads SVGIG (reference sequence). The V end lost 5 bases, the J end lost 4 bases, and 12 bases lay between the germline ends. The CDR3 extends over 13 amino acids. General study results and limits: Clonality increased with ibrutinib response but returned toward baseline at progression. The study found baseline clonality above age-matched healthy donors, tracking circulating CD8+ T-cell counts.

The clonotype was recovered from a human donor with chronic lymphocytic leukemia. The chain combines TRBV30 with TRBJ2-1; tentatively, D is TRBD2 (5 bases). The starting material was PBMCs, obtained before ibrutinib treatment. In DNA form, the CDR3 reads TGTGCCTGGCTCGGCGGGCCATACAATGAGCAGTTCTTC. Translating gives CAWLGGPYNEQFF.